This TCR beta chain was captured by sequencing in a study of human T cells and chemical hapten exposure. The starting material, unfractionated whole blood, was used for total RNA extraction. This clonotype has a handful of counts. V was clipped by 11 bases and J by 1 base; unmatched bases: 6. The CDR3 runs 13 residues. In the library, unique molecular identifiers were attached to individual cDNA molecules. TCRdb passed the reads through MiXCR, listing each CDR3 protein once. The sample yields about 120,000 distinct CDR3 sequences, approximately 9.3% seen once. V and J are TRBV6-7 and TRBJ1-1; 8 nucleotides match TRBD1. TRBV6-7 falls under the ORF class, with uncertain function. The sample was whole blood. The TCR was taken from a human donor in good health. Some clones in this sample may be carry-over from other donors' samples. CDR3 DNA: TGTGCCTCGAACAGGGGGGAGAACACTGAAGCTTTCTTT. Protein: CASNRGENTEAFF.